The 7 T cell receptor beta chains reported below all come from one sample, sequenced in a study of OX40 agonist ivuxolimab in advanced cancers. The protocol was immunoSEQ multiplex PCR, while the TCRdb copy is restricted to in-frame clones and leaves out a portion. Of roughly 43,000 clones in the sample, approximately 83% were seen once. The sequences come from CD4+ or CD8+ T cells sorted from blood, collected in a trial of the OX40 agonist ivuxolimab. Receptors originate from an adult with an advanced solid tumor such as melanoma, head and neck, liver or kidney cancer.

The chain links TRBV7-9 to TRBJ2-5; D perhaps matches TRBD2 (6 bases). V lost 5 bases and J 4 bases, leaving 20 bases between the germline ends. The germline V gene encodes CDR1 SEHNR and CDR2 FQNEAQ (reference sequence). This CDR3 region has 16 residues. The CDR3 sequence: CASSPPLRLGGETQYF. The CDR3 DNA follows: TGTGCCAGCAGCCCACCGTTGCGCCTGGGGGGAGAGACCCAGTACTTC.

The J gene is TRBJ2-3, the V gene TRBV27, with D possibly matching TRBD2 (6 bases). Trimming removed 5 bases from V and 6 bases from J, with 12 bases in between. In germline, CDR1 is MNHEY, CDR2 SMNVEV (reference sequence). The CDR3 contains 13 residues. CDR3 region: CASSLTSSDTQYF. The CDR3 DNA follows: TGTGCCAGCAGTCTGACTAGTTCGGATACGCAGTATTTT.

The V and J genes are TRBV7-3 and TRBJ2-2, with 7 bases aligning to TRBD2. CDR1 is SGHTA and CDR2 is FQGTGA in the germline V gene. The CDR3 has 16 residues. Germline trimming cut 5 bases from V and 5 bases from J; bases unmatched to any gene: 11. The DNA of the CDR3 is TGTGCCAGCAGCCTCTACGGCGGGGGAAGGACCGGGGAGCTGTTTTTT. Residues: CASSLYGGGRTGELFF.

The chain has TRBV5-4 and TRBJ1-2; possible D gene TRBD1, 5 bases. Germline lookup yields CDR1 SGHNT and CDR2 YYREEE (reference sequence). This CDR3 has 16 amino acids. Trimming left V 0 bases short and J 0 bases short, with 12 bases between. CDR3 bases: TGTGCCAGCAGCTTGGAGGGACTCCCAGCTAACTATGGCTACACCTTC. Protein product: CASSLEGLPANYGYTF.

The rearrangement joins TRBV6-1 to TRBJ1-5; 10 bases are shared with TRBD1. Germline-derived CDR1 and CDR2 are MNHNS and SASEGT. This CDR3 has 15 amino acids. The V segment lost 6 bases and the J segment 4 bases; nucleotides outside the gene matches: 6. The CDR3 protein is CASRRDRGGNQPQHF. CDR3 in DNA: TGTGCCAGCAGGAGGGACAGGGGTGGAAATCAGCCCCAGCATTTT.

In this sample, this clone turned up a few times. The chain employs TRBV30 and TRBJ2-2; 9 bases match TRBD2. The germline CDR1 and CDR2 sequences are GTSNPN and SVGIG (reference sequence). J was trimmed by 1 base and V by 4 bases; bases with no gene match: 16. The CDR3 spans 19 residues. The CDR3 loop is CAWTGIRRGGDQNTGELFF. The CDR3 bases are TGTGCCTGGACGGGGATTCGGCGGGGGGGCGACCAGAACACCGGGGAGCTGTTTTTT.

The V gene is TRBV30, the J gene TRBJ1-2, with 10 nucleotides matching TRBD1. Germline V gene sequence: CDR1 GTSNPN, CDR2 SVGIG (reference sequence). The ends lost 3 bases at V and 3 bases at J; junction bases unmatched: 4. This CDR3 spans 14 amino acids. The CDR3 sequence is CAWRRTGGDYGYTF. The CDR3 region has the DNA TGTGCCTGGAGGAGGACAGGGGGGGACTATGGCTACACCTTC.